A single sample is the source of the 20 T cell receptor beta chains below, sequenced in a study of human T cells and chemical hapten exposure. As to time point: patch test 3, about 24 weeks after DPC sensitization. Described treatment: therapeutic diphenylcyclopropenone sensitization with weekly scalp DPC. TCRdb fed the RACE reads into MiXCR, producing one record per CDR3 protein. This repertoire shows more than 150,000 distinct CDR3 sequences, around 23% found once; its top ten account for 2.5%. The input for sequencing was whole blood, taken in connection with sensitization to the hapten diphenylcyclopropenone (DPC). The receptors stem from a woman in her forties with alopecia areata. Some clones in this sample may be carry-over from other donors' samples.

The chain couples TRBV29-1 to TRBJ2-1, with 7 bases lining up with TRBD1. CDR1 SQVTM and CDR2 ANQGSEA come from the germline V gene. This CDR3 comprises 14 residues. V was pared by 4 bases and J by 3 bases, with 6 bases of the junction left unmatched. This CDR3 reads CSVAGGPLYNEQFF. For the CDR3, the DNA is TGCAGCGTTGCAGGGGGACCACTCTACAATGAGCAGTTCTTC.

The V call is TRBV10-3, the J call TRBJ2-2; 11 nucleotides agree with TRBD1. The CDR3 is 16 residues long. The germline V gene encodes CDR1 ENHRY and CDR2 SYGVKD. The V and J ends lost 8 bases and 6 bases, in that order; junction bases with no gene match: 11. CDR3 sequence (DNA): TGTGCCATCGGGAAGCGGGGACAGGGGGGATCCGGGGAGCTGTTTTTT. Its translation: CAIGKRGQGGSGELFF.

The table lists this clonotype with many counts. The chain is built from TRBV20-1 and TRBJ2-3; 7 bases map to TRBD2. Per germline, CDR1 DFQATT and CDR2 SNEGSKA (reference sequence). Trimming removed 4 bases from V and 4 bases from J; junction bases left unmatched: 8. CDR3 length: 14 residues. The DNA for the CDR3 is TGCAGTGCTATAAGGGCGGGAGTTCCAGATACGCAGTATTTT. It translates to CSAIRAGVPDTQYF.

This sequence joins TRBV29-1 and TRBJ2-7; 7 bases map to TRBD1. Trimming cost V 3 bases and J 2 bases; bases outside gene matches: 10. Germline V gene lookup returns CDR1 SQVTM and CDR2 ANQGSEA. The CDR3 has 15 amino acids. CDR3 DNA sequence: TGCAGCGTTGAGGGTGAGGACAGGAGGACCTACGAGCAGTACTTC. Translating it yields CSVEGEDRRTYEQYF.

This clonotype was seen a few times. J is TRBJ2-2 and V is TRBV29-1; D possibly corresponds to TRBD1 (6 bases). There are 13 residues in the CDR3. Trimming took 7 bases from V and 7 from J, leaving 16 bases between them. Looked up from germline, CDR1 is SQVTM and CDR2 is ANQGSEA. This chain's CDR3 is CSAQGITNGELFF. As DNA, the CDR3 is TGCAGCGCACAGGGCATCACGAACGGGGAGCTGTTTTTT.

The chain has TRBV12-3 or TRBV12-4 and TRBJ1-1, with D perhaps matching TRBD1 (5 bases). This CDR3 spans 12 amino acids. Trimming shortened V by 7 bases and J by 5 bases, and 11 bases separated the two germline ends. CDR3: CASTWEGTEAFF. CDR3 nucleotides: TGTGCCAGCACTTGGGAGGGGACTGAAGCTTTCTTT.

In this sample, this clonotype turned up a few times. The chain employs TRBV29-1 and TRBJ2-4; 7 bases are shared with TRBD1. V dropped 2 bases and J dropped 0; count of bases not matched to a gene: 4. The germline CDR1 and CDR2 sequences are SQVTM and ANQGSEA. This CDR3 contains 15 residues. DNA of the CDR3: TGCAGCGTTGAAAAGACAGGGTTAGCCAAAAACATTCAGTACTTC. Translated, it gives CSVEKTGLAKNIQYF. The full variable domain, in which reference TRBV29-1 and TRBJ2-4 provide the parts outside the CDR3, is SAVISQKPSRDICQRGTSLTIQCQVDSQVTMMFWYRQQPGQSLTLIATANQGSEATYESGFVIDKFPISRPNLTFSTLTVSNMSPEDSSIYLCSVEKTGLAKNIQYFGAGTRLSVL.

This sequence joins TRBV10-3 and TRBJ2-1; 9 nucleotides line up with TRBD2. J lost 0 bases, V lost 11 bases, and 8 bases had no gene match. The CDR3 is 15 residues long. Germline-derived CDR1 and CDR2 are ENHRY and SYGVKD. CDR3 sequence reads: CAARSSGSSYNEQFF. As DNA, the CDR3 is TGTGCCGCCCGAAGTAGCGGGAGCTCCTACAATGAGCAGTTCTTC.

V usage is TRBV7-3 and J usage is TRBJ2-1; D may be TRBD2 (7 bases). This CDR3 is 15 amino acids long. CDR1 is SGHTA, CDR2 FQGTGA, per germline. V was cut by 4 bases and J by 7 bases, with 17 bases left in between. CDR3 sequence: CASSSTGGVRNEQFF. For the CDR3, the DNA is TGTGCCAGCAGCTCCACGGGGGGCGTTAGAAATGAGCAGTTCTTC.

The chain's CDR3 is CAISVEHSTGRNEQFF. The DNA of the CDR3 is TGTGCCATCAGCGTAGAGCACTCCACAGGGAGGAATGAGCAGTTCTTC. The genes are TRBV10-3 and TRBJ2-1; perhaps D is TRBD1 or TRBD2 (6 bases each). The V gene's germline CDR1 is ENHRY and CDR2 SYGVKD. V was pared by 6 bases and J by 7 bases, with 22 bases between. This CDR3 is 16 amino acids long.

This clonotype occurred a few times. V and J are TRBV7-9 and TRBJ1-1, with D possibly TRBD1 on 6 matching bases. The CDR3 spans 15 residues. Germline V CDR1 and CDR2: SEHNR, FQNEAQ (reference sequence). V was pared by 2 bases and J by 4 bases, with 14 bases between. This CDR3 is CASSLFQGLSTEAFF. The CDR3 bases are TGTGCCAGCAGCTTATTTCAGGGGTTGAGCACTGAAGCTTTCTTT.

This rearrangement joins TRBV29-1 to TRBJ1-5; D remains ambiguous. Per germline, CDR1 SQVTM and CDR2 ANQGSEA. The V and J ends lost 4 bases and 4 bases respectively, with 11 bases between them. This CDR3 is 13 amino acids long. In DNA, the CDR3 is TGCAGCGTTGGTGCGGGTTTAAATCAGCCCCAGCATTTT. It specifies CSVGAGLNQPQHF.

V usage is TRBV4-2 and J usage is TRBJ2-1; 9 bases agree with TRBD2. Germline CDR1 reads LGHNA; CDR2 reads YNFKEQ. This CDR3 is built from 14 residues. V lost 4 bases to trimming and J lost 4 bases; unmatched junction nucleotides: 2. The CDR3 coding sequence is TGTGCCAGCAGCCCTAGCGGGACTTACAATGAGCAGTTCTTC. Its protein is CASSPSGTYNEQFF.

This clonotype was counted between two and nine times. The chain combines TRBV6-5 with TRBJ2-7, with TRBD2 matching over 9 bases. J was trimmed by 5 bases and V by 7 bases; bases with no gene match: 12. Looked up from germline, CDR1 is MNHEY and CDR2 is SVGAGI. This CDR3 spans 15 amino acids. In DNA form, the CDR3 reads TGTGCCAGCACCCGCAGGGTAGCGGGAGATAACGAGCAGTACTTC. It encodes CASTRRVAGDNEQYF.

The chain links TRBV12-3 or TRBV12-4 to TRBJ2-7; the match to TRBD1 covers 8 bases. The CDR3 is made up of 14 amino acids. V shed 5 bases, J shed 2 bases, and the junction held 5 bases outside the gene matches. DNA for the CDR3: TGTGCCAGCAGTACGGACAGGGTCCCCTACGAGCAGTACTTC. This codes for CASSTDRVPYEQYF.

This rearrangement joins TRBV27 to TRBJ2-7; TRBD2 agrees at 8 bases. The germline V gene encodes CDR1 MNHEY and CDR2 SMNVEV (reference sequence). CDR3 length: 16 residues. V lost 2 bases and J lost 2; bases outside the gene matches: 8. The CDR3 spells CASSLKRGGSPYEQYF. The CDR3 nucleotides are TGTGCCAGCAGTTTAAAACGCGGGGGGTCGCCCTACGAGCAGTACTTC.

The chain recombines TRBV12-3 or TRBV12-4 with TRBJ2-5; D call uncertain. The length of the CDR3 is 14 residues. The V end lost 2 bases, the J end lost 1 base, and 8 bases lay between the germline ends. The CDR3 coding sequence is TGTGCCAGCAGTTTATCGACGGCCCAAGAGACCCAGTACTTC. It translates to CASSLSTAQETQYF.

The CDR3 sequence: CSVEESTDTQYF. Here the CDR3 DNA reads TGCAGCGTTGAGGAGAGCACAGATACGCAGTATTTT. This chain joins TRBV29-1 and TRBJ2-3; no definite D call. The V gene lost 3 bases and the J gene lost 0 bases, with 4 bases spanning the gap. Looked up from germline, CDR1 is SQVTM and CDR2 is ANQGSEA. The CDR3 totals 12 residues.

This rearrangement joins TRBV7-8 to TRBJ2-7; a weak D match, TRBD2 (5 bases). Trimming shortened V by 1 base and J by 7 bases, and 17 bases separated the two germline ends. The germline gives CDR1 SGHVS, CDR2 FQNEAQ. This CDR3 spans 15 amino acids. CDR3 bases: TGTGCCAGCAGCTTAGACTTTCGAGGGAATGAGGAGCAGTACTTC. Protein: CASSLDFRGNEEQYF.

This clonotype was observed a handful of times. The rearrangement joins TRBV28 to TRBJ2-7; D possibly corresponds to TRBD1 (6 bases). Germline CDR1 and CDR2: MDHEN and SYDVKM. The CDR3 is 15 amino acids. Trimming took off 5 bases at V and 3 bases at J, with 17 bases between the two ends. Here the CDR3 reads CASSVDRLPFYEQYF. Written as DNA, the CDR3 is TGTGCCAGCAGTGTGGACAGACTCCCCTTCTACGAGCAGTACTTC.